The 27 T cell receptor beta chains presented below share a single source sample, sequenced in a study of cytomegalovirus exposure and HLA in healthy donors. The PCR made use of 60 Vbeta and 13 Jbeta primers. TCRdb's copy holds only in-frame clones and misses some; the assay was immunoSEQ multiplex PCR. The repertoire holds fewer than 200,000 clones, with roughly four fifths as singletons. Source material: PBMCs. These receptors all stem from a man aged 45-65 years in good health and CMV-seronegative.

This clone was observed a handful of times. The V gene is TRBV30, the J gene TRBJ1-3; D possibly corresponds to TRBD1 (6 bases). There are 17 residues in the CDR3. V dropped 3 bases and J dropped 0 bases, with 18 bases sitting between them. Germline CDR1 GTSNPN, CDR2 SVGIG (reference sequence). The CDR3 DNA reads TGTGCCTGGAGGGGGGGGCAGGGGATTCACTCTGGAAACACCATATATTTT. It translates to CAWRGGQGIHSGNTIYF.

This chain joins TRBV9 and TRBJ2-2, with TRBD1 matching over 8 bases. Germline V gene sequence: CDR1 SGDLS, CDR2 YYNGEE. This CDR3 region has 14 residues. After removal of 6 bases from V and 5 bases from J, the junction contained 6 bases not matched to a gene. The CDR3 region is CASTRRQGTGELFF. The CDR3 bases are TGTGCCAGCACCAGAAGACAGGGGACCGGGGAGCTGTTTTTT. The variable domain in full, completed from reference TRBV9 and TRBJ2-2, reads DSGVTQTPKHLITATGQRVTLRCSPRSGDLSVYWYQQSLDQGLQFLIQYYNGEERAKGNILERFSAQQFPDLHSELNLSSLELGDSALYFCASTRRQGTGELFFGEGSRLTVL.

This sequence joins TRBV6-1 and TRBJ2-4, with D unresolved. Germline V gene data show CDR1 as MNHNS and CDR2 as SASEGT. The CDR3 sequence is 16 residues long. Trimming pared 4 bases from V and 0 bases from J, leaving 13 bases between. The CDR3: CASSGLTVLAKNIQYF. Written as DNA, the CDR3 is TGTGCCAGCAGTGGACTGACGGTTCTAGCCAAAAACATTCAGTACTTC.

This chain joins TRBV2 and TRBJ2-5, with 9 nucleotides matching TRBD1. The ends lost 4 bases at V and 1 base at J; junction bases unmatched: 4. The CDR3 totals 15 residues. In germline, CDR1 is SNHLY, CDR2 FYNNEI. The CDR3 here is CASSGATGGQETQYF. DNA for the CDR3: TGTGCCAGCAGTGGAGCGACAGGGGGCCAAGAGACCCAGTACTTC.

The chain joins TRBV7-2 to TRBJ1-5; tentatively, D is TRBD1 (5 bases). V lost 5 bases to trimming and J lost 4 bases, with 18 bases between them. The length of the CDR3 is 16 residues. CDR1 and CDR2 (germline): SGHTA, FQGNSA. DNA for the CDR3: TGTGCCAGCAGCACCCAGGGATGGGGACTGAATCAGCCCCAGCATTTT. Translation gives CASSTQGWGLNQPQHF. The complete variable domain, with remaining parts taken from reference TRBV7-2 and TRBJ1-5, reads GAGVSQSPSNKVTEKGKDVELRCDPISGHTALYWYRQSLGQGLEFLIYFQGNSAPDKSGLPSDRFSAERTGGSVSTLTIQRTQQEDSAVYLCASSTQGWGLNQPQHFGDGTRLSIL.

The chain carries TRBV12-5 and TRBJ2-3; the D gene is possibly TRBD2 (5 bases). Germline CDR1 reads LGHNT; CDR2 reads FRNRAP. V gave up 6 bases and J gave up 12 bases, with 22 bases separating them. CDR3 length: 14 residues. The CDR3: CASGDAGAAMFQYF. The CDR3 region has the DNA TGTGCTAGTGGCGACGCGGGTGCCGCGATGTTTCAGTATTTT. Variable domain in full (rest from reference TRBV12-5 and TRBJ2-3): DARVTQTPRHKVTEMGQEVTMRCQPILGHNTVFWYRQTMMQGLELLAYFRNRAPLDDSGMPKDRFSAEMPDATLATLKIQPSEPRDSAVYFCASGDAGAAMFQYFGPGTRLTVL.

This chain connects TRBV19 to TRBJ1-6; possible D gene TRBD1, 5 bases. Germline CDR1 LNHDA, CDR2 SQIVND (reference sequence). The length of the CDR3 is 13 residues. V lost 5 bases and J 11 bases, leaving 13 bases between the germline ends. The CDR3 DNA reads as TGTGCCAGTAGTCCTTACAGGAATACACCCCTCCACTTT. Encoded protein: CASSPYRNTPLHF.

The genes are TRBV7-9 and TRBJ2-5; D is unclear. CDR1 and CDR2 (germline): SEHNR, FQNEAQ (reference sequence). V was cut by 3 bases and J by 2 bases, with 7 bases left in between. This CDR3 is built from 13 residues. CDR3 in DNA: TGTGCCAGCAGCTTCATCCAGCAAGAGACCCAGTACTTC. It yields the protein CASSFIQQETQYF.

The rearrangement uses TRBV15 and TRBJ2-7, with D possibly being TRBD2 (5 bases). Germline V gene lookup returns CDR1 LNHNV and CDR2 YYDKDF (reference sequence). This CDR3 is built from 13 residues. Trimming cost V 1 base and J 5 bases, with 9 bases left between them. The CDR3 coding sequence is TGTGCCACCAGCAGAGCGGGGATCCACGAGCAGTACTTC. Amino acid sequence: CATSRAGIHEQYF.

This clone was detected a few times. The chain has TRBV19 and TRBJ2-1, with TRBD2 matching 7 bases. CDR1 LNHDA and CDR2 SQIVND come from the germline V gene (reference sequence). V gave up 2 bases and J gave up 3 bases; unmatched junction bases: 10. The length of the CDR3 is 17 residues. CDR3 coding DNA: TGTGCCAGTAGTATATCCGGACTCCCGGGGGGCTACAATGAGCAGTTCTTC. As protein: CASSISGLPGGYNEQFF.

In this sample, this clone turned up a few times. The gene calls are TRBV6-1 and TRBJ1-1; no definite D call. The CDR3 has 12 amino acids. Germline loops: CDR1 MNHNS, CDR2 SASEGT. V gave up 1 base and J gave up 5 bases, with 5 bases separating them. The CDR3 loop is CASSEGGTEAFF. CDR3 in DNA: TGTGCCAGCAGTGAAGGAGGGACTGAAGCTTTCTTT.

The DNA for the CDR3 is TGTGCCAGCACCAAAATTACTGCGACTAGCGGGAGGTACGAGCAGTACTTC. Encoded protein: CASTKITATSGRYEQYF. The chain carries TRBV28 and TRBJ2-7; 13 bases match TRBD2. Per the germline V gene, CDR1 is MDHEN and CDR2 is SYDVKM. J gave up 4 bases and V 7 bases, and 13 bases lay outside the gene matches. This CDR3 spans 17 amino acids.

The genes are TRBV15 and TRBJ2-5; 12 bases are shared with TRBD2. Per the germline V gene, CDR1 is LNHNV and CDR2 is YYDKDF (reference sequence). V lost 2 bases to trimming and J lost 5 bases; unmatched junction nucleotides: 6. The CDR3 consists of 16 residues. The CDR3 sequence is CATSRLAGGYFETQYF. The CDR3, as DNA: TGTGCCACCAGCAGACTAGCGGGGGGGTATTTTGAGACCCAGTACTTC.

In its sample, this clone was seen once. The chain couples TRBV19 to TRBJ2-7; 8 nucleotides agree with TRBD1. V shed 9 bases, J shed 4 bases, and the junction held 8 bases outside the gene matches. The CDR3 extends over 13 amino acids. Germline assignment: CDR1 LNHDA and CDR2 SQIVND (reference sequence). The CDR3 is CASVGTGDYEQYF. CDR3 sequence (DNA): TGTGCCAGCGTTGGGACAGGAGATTACGAGCAGTACTTC.

The genes are TRBV4-2 and TRBJ1-4, with a tentative D call TRBD1 (6 bases). V was clipped by 1 base and J by 5 bases, with 14 bases between them. The germline V gene has CDR1 LGHNA and CDR2 YNFKEQ. The length of the CDR3 is 16 residues. CDR3 bases: TGTGCCAGCAGCCAAGCCCCCGGGGACACCAATGAAAAACTGTTTTTT. Residues: CASSQAPGDTNEKLFF.

The CDR3: CASSSLGLRNTEAFF. DNA for the CDR3: TGTGCCAGCAGTTCCCTGGGACTTCGTAACACTGAAGCTTTCTTT. The V and J genes are TRBV6-1 and TRBJ1-1, with a weak D call TRBD1 (5 bases). Trimming cost V 5 bases and J 2 bases, with 15 bases left between them. Germline V gene sequence: CDR1 MNHNS, CDR2 SASEGT. The CDR3 covers 15 residues.

This chain links TRBV10-3 with TRBJ2-2; 7 bases are shared with TRBD2. Germline V gene data show CDR1 as ENHRY and CDR2 as SYGVKD. J was trimmed by 1 base and V by 0 bases; bases with no gene match: 2. This CDR3 contains 16 residues. The CDR3: CAISESPSGNTGELFF. Here the CDR3 DNA reads TGTGCCATCAGTGAGTCACCTAGCGGGAACACCGGGGAGCTGTTTTTT.

The V call is TRBV18, the J call TRBJ2-7; D may be TRBD1 (6 bases). Germline lookup yields CDR1 KGHSH and CDR2 LQKENI. The CDR3 consists of 14 residues. V was shortened by 4 bases and J by 3 bases, with 13 bases between the two germline ends. The CDR3 loop is CASSQQGVSYEQYF. The CDR3, as DNA: TGTGCCAGCTCACAACAGGGAGTTAGCTACGAGCAGTACTTC.

The chain recombines TRBV4-1 with TRBJ2-7; 8 bases are shared with TRBD1. Germline values: CDR1 MGHRA, CDR2 YSYEKL. V dropped 4 bases and J dropped 4; count of bases not matched to a gene: 6. CDR3 length: 14 residues. CDR3 amino acids: CASSPLQGAYEQYF. The CDR3 bases are TGCGCCAGCAGCCCCTTGCAGGGGGCGTACGAGCAGTACTTC.

The chain recombines TRBV28 with TRBJ2-7; 8 bases line up with TRBD1. The CDR3 consists of 15 residues. Germline V lookup: CDR1 MDHEN, CDR2 SYDVKM. V shed 4 bases, J shed 5 bases, and the junction held 10 bases outside the gene matches. Here the CDR3 DNA reads TGTGCCAGCAGTTCTCCCGACAGGGGCTTCGACGAGCAGTACTTC. Residues: CASSSPDRGFDEQYF. Filled out from reference TRBV28 and TRBJ2-7, the complete variable domain reads DVKVTQSSRYLVKRTGEKVFLECVQDMDHENMFWYRQDPGLGLRLIYFSYDVKMKEKGDIPEGYSVSREKKERFSLILESASTNQTSMYLCASSSPDRGFDEQYFGPGTRLTVT.

The gene calls are TRBV20-1 and TRBJ1-2, with TRBD1 as a possible D gene (6 bases). The CDR3 contains 11 residues. V lost 6 bases to trimming and J lost 5 bases, with 10 bases between them. Germline loops: CDR1 DFQATT, CDR2 SNEGSKA (reference sequence). For the CDR3, the DNA is TGCAGTGCCGCGACAGGTTATGGCTACACCTTC. Residues: CSAATGYGYTF.

The rearrangement links TRBV19 to TRBJ2-1, with 8 bases aligning to TRBD2. Germline loops: CDR1 LNHDA, CDR2 SQIVND (reference sequence). The CDR3 runs 15 residues. The trim removed 3 bases at V and 8 bases at J, leaving 9 bases unmatched. The CDR3 nucleotides are TGTGCCAGTAGTATCTTGAGCGGGAGCAAATATGAGCAGTTCTTC. It translates to CASSILSGSKYEQFF.

The genes are TRBV5-6 and TRBJ2-4, with D maybe TRBD1 (6 bases). The V end lost 1 base, the J end lost 5 bases, and 10 bases lay between the germline ends. The CDR3 runs 14 residues. Germline V gene sequence: CDR1 SGHDT, CDR2 YYEEEE. CDR3 nucleotides: TGTGCCAGCAGCTTGCCGGGACACGAAAACATTCAGTACTTC. This translates into CASSLPGHENIQYF.

This sequence joins TRBV10-3 and TRBJ2-7; D possibly corresponds to TRBD1 (6 bases). Germline CDR1 is ENHRY and CDR2 is SYGVKD. The V end lost 5 bases, the J end lost 1 base, and 12 bases lay between the germline ends. The CDR3 extends over 14 amino acids. The CDR3 region has the DNA TGTGCCATCAGTTTGACAGGCATGTCCTACGAGCAGTACTTC. Translation: CAISLTGMSYEQYF.

The chain recombines TRBV6-6 with TRBJ2-5; TRBD2 matches 10 bases. This CDR3 spans 15 amino acids. Looked up from germline, CDR1 is MNHNY and CDR2 is SVGAGI (reference sequence). The ends lost 5 bases at V and 9 bases at J; junction bases unmatched: 12. CDR3 sequence reads: CASSGSGGSLGAQYF. CDR3 coding DNA: TGTGCCAGCAGTGGTAGCGGGGGGAGCCTTGGGGCCCAGTACTTC.

CDR3 sequence (DNA): TGTGCCATCAGGGGACAGGGAACGTACAATGAGCAGTTCTTC. The encoded protein is CAIRGQGTYNEQFF. The chain uses TRBV10-3 and TRBJ2-1, with TRBD1 identical over 9 bases. This CDR3 has 14 amino acids. The V gene end was trimmed by 6 bases and the J gene end by 4 bases; junction bases not matched to a gene: 4. Germline CDR1 and CDR2: ENHRY and SYGVKD.

The chain employs TRBV10-3 and TRBJ2-5; 9 bases align to TRBD1. Germline values: CDR1 ENHRY, CDR2 SYGVKD. The CDR3 runs to 16 residues. J gave up 5 bases and V 0 bases, and 7 bases lay outside the gene matches. DNA of the CDR3: TGTGCCATCAGTGAGTCGACAGGGGGGGTTTTGGAGACCCAGTACTTC. Translated, it gives CAISESTGGVLETQYF.